Following are 15 T cell receptor beta chains from one sample sequenced in a study of response to subunit inactivated influenza vaccine. TCRdb recomputed calls from the RT-PCR reads with MiXCR, one row per CDR3 protein. The top ten hold approximately 10% of the sample, which has a few hundred thousand distinct CDR3 sequences, about 11% seen once. These sequences were also reported in another study, on T cells expressing NK-cell markers. This second report adds: Scientists made TCR beta cDNA using 5'RACE template switching with UMIs.

The source material was PBMCs from blood, sampled on the day of vaccination. The receptors derive from a man aged 45 to 65 who received an inactivated influenza vaccine.

This sequence joins TRBV6-5 and TRBJ1-4, with D uncertain. Germline V gene data show CDR1 as MNHEY and CDR2 as SVGAGI. This CDR3 has 15 residues. The V end lost 4 bases, the J end lost 6 bases, and 15 bases lay between the germline ends. The CDR3 region is CASSFRPYGDEKLFF. The CDR3 DNA reads TGTGCCAGCAGTTTTAGACCTTACGGGGATGAAAAACTGTTTTTT.

The chain links TRBV2 to TRBJ1-1; tentative D call: TRBD1 (5 bases). The germline CDR1 and CDR2 sequences are SNHLY and FYNNEI. V dropped 7 bases and J dropped 6 bases, with 12 bases sitting between them. The CDR3 covers 12 residues. The DNA of the CDR3 is TGTGCCAGCAACGGGGGGTGGGCTGAAGCTTTCTTT. It encodes CASNGGWAEAFF.

This clonotype was counted ten times or more. At one of its ends the junction is not consistent with the germline gene, which may arise from a read error. Here the CDR3 DNA reads TGTGCCAGCAGCTTAGAGGCGGGGGACCCTAAGGCGCACTTC. This gives the protein CASSLEAGDPKAHF. The rearrangement joins TRBV13 to TRBJ2-5; TRBD2 matches at 7 bases. The germline gives CDR1 PRHDT, CDR2 FYEKMQ (reference sequence). This CDR3 has 14 amino acids.

This chain joins TRBV7-8 and TRBJ2-7; either TRBD1 or TRBD2 may fit D (6 bases each). Germline values: CDR1 SGHVS, CDR2 FQNEAQ. This CDR3 spans 15 amino acids. V was cut by 5 bases and J by 6 bases, with 20 bases left in between. The DNA of the CDR3 is TGTGCCAGCAGCCGAGGGGGGAGATTGGGTGGCGAGCAGTACTTC. Protein product: CASSRGGRLGGEQYF.

As for this clonotype: As the CDR3 is not closed by the conserved phenylalanine or tryptophan, this likely results from a read error. The chain uses TRBV2 and TRBJ2-1; 8 nucleotides align to TRBD2. The J segment lost 1 base and the V segment lost 3 bases, leaving 14 bases of the junction unmatched. The CDR3 is made up of 19 amino acids. From germline, CDR1 is SNHLY and CDR2 FYNNEI. The CDR3: CASSDDGAGVTVSYNEQFL. CDR3 sequence (DNA): TGTGCCAGCAGTGATGATGGAGCGGGGGTCACCGTGTCCTACAATGAGCAGTTCCTC.

This clonotype was recorded a few times. V is TRBV20-1 and J is TRBJ2-5, with TRBD2 identical over 8 bases. J gave up 1 base and V 3 bases, and 4 bases lay outside the gene matches. This CDR3 is built from 14 residues. Germline V CDR1 and CDR2: DFQATT, SNEGSKA (reference sequence). The CDR3 nucleotides read TGCAGTGCTAGGAATGGACTAGCCCAAGAGACCCAGTACTTC. It is translated as CSARNGLAQETQYF.

The chain is built from TRBV4-3 and TRBJ2-3; a weak D match, TRBD2 (6 bases). CDR3 length: 16 amino acids. Germline CDR1 and CDR2: LGHNA and YSLEER. V was trimmed by 0 bases and J by 0 bases, leaving 10 bases between them. For the CDR3, the DNA is TGCGCCAGCAGCCAAGAATTGCGGGGAAGCACAGATACGCAGTATTTT. Encoded protein: CASSQELRGSTDTQYF.

The chain has TRBV6-1 and TRBJ2-7; 10 bases fit TRBD1. There are 16 residues in the CDR3. V was pared by 6 bases and J by 5 bases, with 13 bases of the junction left unmatched. Germline values: CDR1 MNHNS, CDR2 SASEGT. The DNA for the CDR3 is TGTGCCAGCAGCCGCCTGTGGGGACAGGGGAAACACGAGCAGTACTTC. This codes for CASSRLWGQGKHEQYF.

This clonotype was seen only once. A much larger clonotype is one base distant, so this may be a read error. The chain recombines TRBV28 with TRBJ1-5; D not resolved. The J call may be faulty, since TRBJ2-3 better matches the DNA end. This CDR3 has 12 residues. The germline V gene encodes CDR1 MDHEN and CDR2 SYDVKM. CDR3 sequence (DNA): TGTGCCAGCAGTTCCCTTAATCAGCCCCAGTATTTT. Amino acids: CASSSLNQPQYF.

Ten or more counts support this clonotype. This chain joins TRBV9 and TRBJ2-2; D is ambiguous. In germline, CDR1 is SGDLS, CDR2 YYNGEE. Deletions cut 4 bases from V and 1 base from J, with 8 bases between. The CDR3 runs 14 residues. As DNA, the CDR3 is TGTGCCAGCAGCCGATCTGGGAACACCGGGGAGCTGTTTTTT. Protein sequence: CASSRSGNTGELFF. Using reference TRBV9 and TRBJ2-2 for the parts outside the CDR3, the full variable domain is DSGVTQTPKHLITATGQRVTLRCSPRSGDLSVYWYQQSLDQGLQFLIQYYNGEERAKGNILERFSAQQFPDLHSELNLSSLELGDSALYFCASSRSGNTGELFFGEGSRLTVL.

In its sample, this clonotype was seen a few times. CDR3 region: CASSPREGDYGYTF. For the CDR3, the DNA is TGTGCCAGCTCACCACGGGAGGGAGACTATGGCTACACCTTC. V is TRBV18 and J is TRBJ1-2; D gene unclear. The CDR3 contains 14 residues. V was clipped by 1 base and J by 3 bases, with 9 bases between them. Germline assignment: CDR1 KGHSH and CDR2 LQKENI.

The chain links TRBV5-1 to TRBJ2-7; 7 positions match TRBD1. The germline CDR1 and CDR2 sequences are SGHRS and YFSETQ. The length of the CDR3 is 15 residues. J gave up 5 bases and V 2 bases, and 10 bases lay outside the gene matches. CDR3 in DNA: TGCGCCAGCAGCTTTCGGGACAGTCGGAACGACGAGCAGTACTTC. It specifies CASSFRDSRNDEQYF.

This clonotype has ten or more counts. J is TRBJ2-5 and V is TRBV7-2, with D possibly matching TRBD2 (6 bases). In germline, CDR1 is SGHTA, CDR2 FQGNSA. V was cut by 6 bases and J by 4 bases, with 12 bases left in between. The CDR3 is made up of 13 amino acids. The CDR3 bases are TGTGCCAGCAGTTATACTAGCAGAGAGACCCAGTACTTC. It codes for CASSYTSRETQYF. Full variable domain (outside the CDR3, taken from reference TRBV7-2 and TRBJ2-5): GAGVSQSPSNKVTEKGKDVELRCDPISGHTALYWYRQSLGQGLEFLIYFQGNSAPDKSGLPSDRFSAERTGGSVSTLTIQRTQQEDSAVYLCASSYTSRETQYFGPGTRLLVL.

This clonotype was counted only a few times. The V gene is TRBV12-3 or TRBV12-4, the J gene TRBJ2-2; TRBD2 matches at 14 bases. Unmatched junction bases numbered 8, after V lost 5 bases and J lost 3 bases. CDR3 length: 18 residues. The CDR3 reads CASSPRTSGGLDTGELFF. The CDR3 DNA reads TGTGCCAGCAGTCCCCGGACTAGCGGGGGGTTGGACACCGGGGAGCTGTTTTTT.

The J gene is TRBJ1-6, the V gene TRBV2; 10 bases line up with TRBD1. Trimming removed 6 bases from V and 7 bases from J; junction bases left unmatched: 3. CDR3 length: 14 residues. Per the germline V gene, CDR1 is SNHLY and CDR2 is FYNNEI. The CDR3 protein is CASSPTGGNSPLHF. The CDR3 region has the DNA TGTGCCAGCAGCCCGACAGGGGGCAATTCACCCCTCCACTTT.